This T cell receptor beta chain is from a study of blood T cells in healthy people across ages. Combining a sample-barcoded 5' primer with a J-beta primer mix, a second PCR ran for roughly 7 to 12 cycles. TCRdb recomputed calls from the 5' RACE reads with MiXCR, one row per CDR3 protein. The sample has roughly 800,000 distinct CDR3 sequences; roughly 25% are singletons. Germline CDR1 and CDR2: SGDLS and YYNGEE. This CDR3 is 16 amino acids long. V lost 2 bases, J lost 0 bases, and 12 bases lay in between. The sample also formed part of further work on T cells of mothers and their children. From that second work: cDNA was made from all extracted RNA, roughly 1.4 ug per 15 ul.

The rearrangement links TRBV9 to TRBJ1-5; D is possibly TRBD1 (5 bases). The sequenced sample was blood. The receptor's source is a boy between 10 and 17 years old in good health. The chain's CDR3 is CASSVGTAASNQPQHF. The CDR3 nucleotides read TGTGCCAGCAGCGTCGGGACTGCCGCTAGCAATCAGCCCCAGCATTTT.